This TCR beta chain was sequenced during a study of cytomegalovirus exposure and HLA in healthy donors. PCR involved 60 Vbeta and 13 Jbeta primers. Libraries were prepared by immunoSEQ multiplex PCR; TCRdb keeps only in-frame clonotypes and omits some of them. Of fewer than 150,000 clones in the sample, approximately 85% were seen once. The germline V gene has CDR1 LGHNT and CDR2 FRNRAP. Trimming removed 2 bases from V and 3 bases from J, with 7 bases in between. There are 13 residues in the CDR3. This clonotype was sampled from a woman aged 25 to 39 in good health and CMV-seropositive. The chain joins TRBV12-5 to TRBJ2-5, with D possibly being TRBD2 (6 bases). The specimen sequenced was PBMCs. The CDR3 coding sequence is TGTGCTAGTGGTTTGTGGGGGGAAGAGACCCAGTACTTC. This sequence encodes CASGLWGEETQYF.